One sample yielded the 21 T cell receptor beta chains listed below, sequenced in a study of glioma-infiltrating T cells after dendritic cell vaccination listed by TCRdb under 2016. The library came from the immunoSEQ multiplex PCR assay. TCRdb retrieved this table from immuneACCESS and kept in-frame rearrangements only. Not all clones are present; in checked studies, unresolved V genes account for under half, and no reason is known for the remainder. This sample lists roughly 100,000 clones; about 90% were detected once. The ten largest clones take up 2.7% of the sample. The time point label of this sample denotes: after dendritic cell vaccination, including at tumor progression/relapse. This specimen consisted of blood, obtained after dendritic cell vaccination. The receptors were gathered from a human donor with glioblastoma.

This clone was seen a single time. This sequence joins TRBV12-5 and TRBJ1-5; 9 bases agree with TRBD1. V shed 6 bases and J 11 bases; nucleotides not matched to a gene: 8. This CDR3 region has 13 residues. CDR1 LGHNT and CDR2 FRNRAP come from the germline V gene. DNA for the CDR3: TGTGCTAGTGGACGGGACAGGGTCTCAGCCCAGCATTTT. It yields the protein CASGRDRVSAQHF.

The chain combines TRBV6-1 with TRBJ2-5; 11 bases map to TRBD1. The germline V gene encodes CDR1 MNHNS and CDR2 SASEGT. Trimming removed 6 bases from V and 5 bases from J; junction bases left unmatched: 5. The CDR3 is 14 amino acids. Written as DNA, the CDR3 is TGTGCCAGCAGAATGGGACAGGGGGGGGAGACCCAGTACTTC. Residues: CASRMGQGGETQYF.

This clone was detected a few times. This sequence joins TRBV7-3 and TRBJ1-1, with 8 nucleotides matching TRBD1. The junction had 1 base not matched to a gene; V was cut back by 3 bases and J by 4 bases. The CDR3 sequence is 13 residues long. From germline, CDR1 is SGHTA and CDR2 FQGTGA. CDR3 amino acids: CASSFGQGTEAFF. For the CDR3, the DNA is TGTGCCAGCAGCTTTGGACAGGGCACTGAAGCTTTCTTT.

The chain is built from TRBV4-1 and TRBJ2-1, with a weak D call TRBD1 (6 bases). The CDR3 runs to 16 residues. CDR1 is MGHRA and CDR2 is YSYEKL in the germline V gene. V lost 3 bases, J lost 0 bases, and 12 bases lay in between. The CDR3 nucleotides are TGCGCCAGCAGCCAGCCGGGACAAAGCTCCTACAATGAGCAGTTCTTC. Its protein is CASSQPGQSSYNEQFF.

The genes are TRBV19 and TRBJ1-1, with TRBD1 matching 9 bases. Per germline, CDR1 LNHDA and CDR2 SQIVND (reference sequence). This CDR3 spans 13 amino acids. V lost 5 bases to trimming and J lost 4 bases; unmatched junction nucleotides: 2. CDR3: CASSWDRVTEAFF. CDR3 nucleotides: TGTGCCAGTAGTTGGGACAGGGTCACTGAAGCTTTCTTT.

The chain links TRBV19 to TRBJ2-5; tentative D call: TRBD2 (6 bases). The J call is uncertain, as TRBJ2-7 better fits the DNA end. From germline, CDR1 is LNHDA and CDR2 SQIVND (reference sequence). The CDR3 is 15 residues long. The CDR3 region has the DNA TGTGCCAGTAGTCCCCGGGAGCGACCTCCCTACGAGCAGTACTTC. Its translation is CASSPRERPPYEQYF.

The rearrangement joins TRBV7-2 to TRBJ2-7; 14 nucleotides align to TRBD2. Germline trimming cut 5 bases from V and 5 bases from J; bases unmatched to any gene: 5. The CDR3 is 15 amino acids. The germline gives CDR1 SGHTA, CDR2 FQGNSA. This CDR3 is CASSPGLAGVDEQYF. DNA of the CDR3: TGTGCCAGCAGCCCGGGACTAGCGGGAGTCGACGAGCAGTACTTC.

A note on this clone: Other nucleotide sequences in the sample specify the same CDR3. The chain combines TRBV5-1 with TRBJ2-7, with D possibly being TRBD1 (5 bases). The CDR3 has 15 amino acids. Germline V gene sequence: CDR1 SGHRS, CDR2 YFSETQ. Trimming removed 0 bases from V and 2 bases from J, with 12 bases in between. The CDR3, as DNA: TGCGCCAGCAGCTTGGAGGGGCGCGGTCCCTACGAGCAGTACTTC. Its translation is CASSLEGRGPYEQYF.

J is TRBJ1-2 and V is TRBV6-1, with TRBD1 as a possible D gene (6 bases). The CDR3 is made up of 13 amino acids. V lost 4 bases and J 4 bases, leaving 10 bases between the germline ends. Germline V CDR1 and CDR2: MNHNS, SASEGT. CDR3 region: CASSGEGGYGYTF. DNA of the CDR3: TGTGCCAGCAGTGGGGAAGGGGGCTATGGCTACACCTTC.

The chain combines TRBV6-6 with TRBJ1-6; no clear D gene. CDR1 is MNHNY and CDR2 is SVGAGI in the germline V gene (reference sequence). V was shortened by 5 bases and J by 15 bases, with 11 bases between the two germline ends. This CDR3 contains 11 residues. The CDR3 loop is CASSTLALLHF. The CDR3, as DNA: TGTGCCAGCAGTACCCTAGCCCTCCTCCACTTT.

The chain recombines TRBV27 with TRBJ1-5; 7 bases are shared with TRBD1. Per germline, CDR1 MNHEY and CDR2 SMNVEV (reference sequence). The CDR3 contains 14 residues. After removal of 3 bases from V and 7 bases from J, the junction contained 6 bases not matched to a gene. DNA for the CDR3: TGTGCCAGCAGTTTCTTAGGGGGCGGACAGCCCCAGCATTTT. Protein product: CASSFLGGGQPQHF.

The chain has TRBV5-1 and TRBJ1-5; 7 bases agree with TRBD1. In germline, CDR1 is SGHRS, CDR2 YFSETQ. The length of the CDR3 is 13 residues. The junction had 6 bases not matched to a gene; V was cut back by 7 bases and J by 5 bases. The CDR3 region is CASRTGSDQPQHF. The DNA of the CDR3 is TGCGCCAGCCGGACAGGTTCCGATCAGCCCCAGCATTTT.

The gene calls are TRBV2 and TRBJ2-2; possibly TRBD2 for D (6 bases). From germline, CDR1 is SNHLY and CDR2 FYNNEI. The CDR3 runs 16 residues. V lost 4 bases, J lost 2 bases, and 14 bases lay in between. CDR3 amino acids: CASSALGLENTGELFF. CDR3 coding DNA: TGTGCCAGCAGTGCCCTGGGACTTGAAAACACCGGGGAGCTGTTTTTT.

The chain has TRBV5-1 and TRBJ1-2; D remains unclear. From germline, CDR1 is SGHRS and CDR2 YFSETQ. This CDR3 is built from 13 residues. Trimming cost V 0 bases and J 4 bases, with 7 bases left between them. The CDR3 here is CASSLASLYGYTF. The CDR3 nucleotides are TGCGCCAGCAGCTTGGCAAGCCTCTATGGCTACACCTTC.

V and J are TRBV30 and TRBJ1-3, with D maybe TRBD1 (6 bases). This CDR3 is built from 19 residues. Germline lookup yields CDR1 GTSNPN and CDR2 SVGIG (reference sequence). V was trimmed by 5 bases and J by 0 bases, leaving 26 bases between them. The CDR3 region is CAWARPGTSFSSSGNTIYF. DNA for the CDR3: TGTGCCTGGGCACGGCCCGGGACAAGTTTCAGCAGCTCTGGAAACACCATATATTTT. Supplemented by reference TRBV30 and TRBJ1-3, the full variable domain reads SQTIHQWPATLVQPVGSPLSLECTVEGTSNPNLYWYRQAAGRGLQLLFYSVGIGQISSEVPQNLSASRPQDRQFILSSKKLLLSDSGFYLCAWARPGTSFSSSGNTIYFGEGSWLTVV.

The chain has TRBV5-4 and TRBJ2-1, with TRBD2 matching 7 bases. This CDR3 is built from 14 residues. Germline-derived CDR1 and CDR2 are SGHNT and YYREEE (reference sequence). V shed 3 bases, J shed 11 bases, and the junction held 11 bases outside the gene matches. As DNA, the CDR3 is TGTGCCAGCAGCTCGAATCGGACTAGTCAGAAGCAGTTCTTC. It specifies CASSSNRTSQKQFF.

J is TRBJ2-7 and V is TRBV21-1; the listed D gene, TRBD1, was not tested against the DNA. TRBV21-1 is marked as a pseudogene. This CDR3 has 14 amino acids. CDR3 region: CASSKFGLNHEQYF. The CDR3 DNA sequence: TGTGCCAGCAGCAAATTTGGCCTTAACCACGAGCAGTACTTC.

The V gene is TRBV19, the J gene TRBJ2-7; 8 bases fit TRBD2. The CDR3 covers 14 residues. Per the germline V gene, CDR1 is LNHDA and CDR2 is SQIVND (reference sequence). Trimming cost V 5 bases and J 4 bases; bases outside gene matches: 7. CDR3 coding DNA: TGTGCCAGTAGTCTGGCTAGCGGGCCTTACGAGCAGTACTTC. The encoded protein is CASSLASGPYEQYF.

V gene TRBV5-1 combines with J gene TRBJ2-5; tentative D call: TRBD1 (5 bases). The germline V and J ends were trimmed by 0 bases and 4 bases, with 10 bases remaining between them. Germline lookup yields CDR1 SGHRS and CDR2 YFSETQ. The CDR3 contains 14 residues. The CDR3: CASSLAGRGETQYF. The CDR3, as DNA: TGCGCCAGCAGCTTGGCCGGAAGGGGAGAGACCCAGTACTTC.

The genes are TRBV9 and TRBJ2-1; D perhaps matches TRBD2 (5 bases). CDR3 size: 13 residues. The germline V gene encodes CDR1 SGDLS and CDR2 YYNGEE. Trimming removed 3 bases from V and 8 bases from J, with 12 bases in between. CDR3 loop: CASSGSSFDEQFF. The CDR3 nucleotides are TGTGCCAGCAGCGGCTCTAGCTTCGATGAGCAGTTCTTC.

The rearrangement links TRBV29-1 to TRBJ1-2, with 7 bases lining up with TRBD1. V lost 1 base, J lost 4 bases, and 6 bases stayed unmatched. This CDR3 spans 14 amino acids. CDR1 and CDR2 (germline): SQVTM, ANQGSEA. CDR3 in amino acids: CSVEVLQGSYGYTF. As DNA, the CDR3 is TGCAGCGTTGAAGTATTACAGGGGAGCTATGGCTACACCTTC.